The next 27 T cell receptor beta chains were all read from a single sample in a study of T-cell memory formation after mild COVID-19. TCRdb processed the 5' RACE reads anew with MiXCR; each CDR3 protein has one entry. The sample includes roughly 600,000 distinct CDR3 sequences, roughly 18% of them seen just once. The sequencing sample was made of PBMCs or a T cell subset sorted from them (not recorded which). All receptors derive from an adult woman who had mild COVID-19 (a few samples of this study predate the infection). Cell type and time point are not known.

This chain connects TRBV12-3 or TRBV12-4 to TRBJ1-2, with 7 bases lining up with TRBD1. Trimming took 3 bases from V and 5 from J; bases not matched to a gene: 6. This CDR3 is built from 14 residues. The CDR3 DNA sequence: TGTGCCAGCAGTTTCAGGGGGATGGCTTATGGCTACACCTTC. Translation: CASSFRGMAYGYTF.

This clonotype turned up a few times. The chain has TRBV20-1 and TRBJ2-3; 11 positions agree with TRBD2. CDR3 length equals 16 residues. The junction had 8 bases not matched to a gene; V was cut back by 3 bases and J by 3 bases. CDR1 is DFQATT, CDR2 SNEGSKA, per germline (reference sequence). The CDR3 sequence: CSARELAGDWTDTQYF. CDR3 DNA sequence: TGCAGTGCTAGGGAACTAGCGGGAGATTGGACAGATACGCAGTATTTT.

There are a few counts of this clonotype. The CDR3 protein is CASSSAGYSYEQYF. The CDR3 DNA is TGTGCCAGCAGCTCCGCAGGATATTCCTACGAGCAGTACTTC. The chain carries TRBV6-5 and TRBJ2-7; D not certain. Germline V gene sequence: CDR1 MNHEY, CDR2 SVGAGI. V shed 6 bases and J shed 1 base, with 13 bases lying between them. The CDR3 loop spans 14 amino acids.

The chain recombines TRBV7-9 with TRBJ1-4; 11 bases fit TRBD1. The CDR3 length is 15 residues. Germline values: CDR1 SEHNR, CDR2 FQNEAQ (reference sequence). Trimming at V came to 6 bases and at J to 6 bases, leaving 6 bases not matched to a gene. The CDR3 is CASSWTGGAHEKLFF. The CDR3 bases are TGTGCCAGCAGTTGGACAGGGGGCGCCCATGAAAAACTGTTTTTT.

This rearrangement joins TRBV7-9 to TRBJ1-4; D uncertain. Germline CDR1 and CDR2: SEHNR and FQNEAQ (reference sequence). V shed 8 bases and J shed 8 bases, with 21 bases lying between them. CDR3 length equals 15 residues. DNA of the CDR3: TGTGCCAGCGCGTCGTGGGGTGAGGTTGACGAAAAACTGTTTTTT. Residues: CASASWGEVDEKLFF.

The DNA of the CDR3 is TGTGCCTGGAGTGTGGGAGAAGAAGCTTTCTTT. It translates to CAWSVGEEAFF. The chain uses TRBV30 and TRBJ1-1; no reliable D call. CDR3 length equals 11 residues. The V and J ends lost 0 bases and 8 bases respectively, with 7 bases between them. Germline V CDR1 and CDR2: GTSNPN, SVGIG (reference sequence).

The CDR3 here is CATPYETQYF. As DNA, the CDR3 is TGTGCCACCCCCTACGAGACCCAGTACTTC. The chain carries TRBV15 and TRBJ2-5; D gene ambiguous. This CDR3 spans 10 amino acids. V lost 8 bases and J 5 bases, leaving 6 bases between the germline ends. Per the germline V gene, CDR1 is LNHNV and CDR2 is YYDKDF (reference sequence). Drawing the rest from reference TRBV15 and TRBJ2-5, the complete variable domain is DAMVIQNPRYQVTQFGKPVTLSCSQTLNHNVMYWYQQKSSQAPKLLFHYYDKDFNNEADTPDNFQSRRPNTSFCFLDIRSPGLGDTAMYLCATPYETQYFGPGTRLLVL.

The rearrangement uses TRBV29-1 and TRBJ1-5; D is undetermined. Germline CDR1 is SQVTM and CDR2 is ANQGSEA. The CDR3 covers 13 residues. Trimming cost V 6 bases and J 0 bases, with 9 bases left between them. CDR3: CSVRKDSNQPQHF. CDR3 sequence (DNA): TGCAGCGTCCGAAAGGATAGCAATCAGCCCCAGCATTTT.

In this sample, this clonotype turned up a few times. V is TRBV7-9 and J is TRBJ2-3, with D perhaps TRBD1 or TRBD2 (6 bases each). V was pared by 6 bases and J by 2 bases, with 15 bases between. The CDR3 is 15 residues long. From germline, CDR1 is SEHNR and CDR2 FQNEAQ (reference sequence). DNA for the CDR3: TGTGCCAGCAGTCTGCAGTCGGGGGCCACAGATACGCAGTATTTT. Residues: CASSLQSGATDTQYF.

The CDR3 loop reads CASSPTTWGTTGELFF. The DNA for the CDR3 is TGTGCCAGCAGCCCGACCACGTGGGGGACCACCGGGGAGCTGTTTTTT. This chain joins TRBV5-5 and TRBJ2-2; D possibly uses TRBD1 or TRBD2 (5 bases each). This CDR3 region has 16 residues. CDR1 and CDR2 (germline): SGHKS, YYEKEE (reference sequence). With 4 bases removed from V and 4 bases from J, the gap between germline ends came to 17 bases.

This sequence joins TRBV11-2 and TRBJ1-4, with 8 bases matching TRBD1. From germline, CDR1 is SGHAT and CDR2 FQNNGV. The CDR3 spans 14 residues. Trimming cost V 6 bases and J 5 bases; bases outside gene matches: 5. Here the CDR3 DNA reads TGTGCCAGCAGTAAAGACAGGGGAAATGAAAAACTGTTTTTT. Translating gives CASSKDRGNEKLFF.

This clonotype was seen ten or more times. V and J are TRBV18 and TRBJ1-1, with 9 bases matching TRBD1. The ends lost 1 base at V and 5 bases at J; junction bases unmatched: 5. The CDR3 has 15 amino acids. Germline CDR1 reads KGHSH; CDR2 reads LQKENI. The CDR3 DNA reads TGTGCCAGCTCACCACAAGGGACAGGGAGTACTGAAGCTTTCTTT. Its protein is CASSPQGTGSTEAFF.

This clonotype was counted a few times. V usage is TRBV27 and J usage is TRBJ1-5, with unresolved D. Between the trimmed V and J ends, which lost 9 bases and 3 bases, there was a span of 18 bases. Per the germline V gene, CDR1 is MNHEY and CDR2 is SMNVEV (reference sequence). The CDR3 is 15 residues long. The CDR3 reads CASREAALPNQPQHF. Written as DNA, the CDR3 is TGTGCCAGTCGGGAGGCGGCCCTTCCCAATCAGCCCCAGCATTTT.

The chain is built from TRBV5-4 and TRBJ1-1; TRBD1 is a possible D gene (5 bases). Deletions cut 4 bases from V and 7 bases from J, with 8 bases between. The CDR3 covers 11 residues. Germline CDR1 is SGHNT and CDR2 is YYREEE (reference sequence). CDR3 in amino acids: CASSRDFEAFF. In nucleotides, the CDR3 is TGTGCCAGCAGCCGGGACTTTGAAGCTTTCTTT.

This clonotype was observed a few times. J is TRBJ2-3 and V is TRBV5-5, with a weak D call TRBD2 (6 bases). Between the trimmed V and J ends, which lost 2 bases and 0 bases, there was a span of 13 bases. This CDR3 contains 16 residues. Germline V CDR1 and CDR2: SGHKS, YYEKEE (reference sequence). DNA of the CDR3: TGTGCCAGCAGCTTTTTGGGAGGCCTTAGCACAGATACGCAGTATTTT. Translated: CASSFLGGLSTDTQYF.

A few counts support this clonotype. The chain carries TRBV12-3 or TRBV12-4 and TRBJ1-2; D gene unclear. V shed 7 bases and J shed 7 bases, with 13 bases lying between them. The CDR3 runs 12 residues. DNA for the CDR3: TGTGCCAGCAAGGCCCGGGTGCGTGGCTACACCTTC. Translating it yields CASKARVRGYTF.

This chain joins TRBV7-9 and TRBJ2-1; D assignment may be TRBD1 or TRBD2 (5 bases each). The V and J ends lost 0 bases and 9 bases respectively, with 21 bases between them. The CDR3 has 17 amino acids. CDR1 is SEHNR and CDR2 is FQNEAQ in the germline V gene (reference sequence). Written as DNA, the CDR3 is TGTGCCAGCAGCTTAGCGTTGGTAGCAGGGAGCTCTGGTGAGCAGTTCTTC. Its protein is CASSLALVAGSSGEQFF.

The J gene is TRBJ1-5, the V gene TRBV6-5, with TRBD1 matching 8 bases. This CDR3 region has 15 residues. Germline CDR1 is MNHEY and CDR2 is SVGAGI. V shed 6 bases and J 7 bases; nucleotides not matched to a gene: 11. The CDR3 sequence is CASRPQGAIGQPQHF. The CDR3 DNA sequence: TGTGCCAGCAGACCCCAGGGGGCGATAGGGCAGCCCCAGCATTTT.

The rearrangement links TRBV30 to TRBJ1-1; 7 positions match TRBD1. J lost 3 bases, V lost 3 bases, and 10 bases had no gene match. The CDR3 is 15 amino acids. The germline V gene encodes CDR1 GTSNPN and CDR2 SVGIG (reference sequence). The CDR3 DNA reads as TGTGCCTGGAGGAAGGTTACAGGGGTCCACACTGAAGCTTTCTTT. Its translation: CAWRKVTGVHTEAFF.

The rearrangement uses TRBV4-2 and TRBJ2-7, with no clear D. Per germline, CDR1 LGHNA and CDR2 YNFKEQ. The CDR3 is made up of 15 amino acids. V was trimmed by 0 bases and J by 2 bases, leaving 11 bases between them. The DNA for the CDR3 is TGTGCCAGCAGCCAAGAAGGTCTAGGGCCCTACGAGCAGTACTTC. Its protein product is CASSQEGLGPYEQYF.

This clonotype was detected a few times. The CDR3: CASGLGPRSHGEAFF. Here the CDR3 DNA reads TGTGCTAGTGGTTTGGGGCCCAGATCTCATGGTGAAGCTTTCTTT. V and J are TRBV12-5 and TRBJ1-1; D unresolved. The CDR3 covers 15 residues. V was shortened by 1 base and J by 7 bases, with 16 bases between the two germline ends. Germline-derived CDR1 and CDR2 are LGHNT and FRNRAP.

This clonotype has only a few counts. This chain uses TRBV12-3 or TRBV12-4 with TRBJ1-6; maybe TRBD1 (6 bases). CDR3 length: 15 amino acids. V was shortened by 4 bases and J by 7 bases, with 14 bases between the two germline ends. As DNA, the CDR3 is TGTGCCAGCAGTTCACAGGGTTTGGCAAATTCACCCCTCCACTTT. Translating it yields CASSSQGLANSPLHF.

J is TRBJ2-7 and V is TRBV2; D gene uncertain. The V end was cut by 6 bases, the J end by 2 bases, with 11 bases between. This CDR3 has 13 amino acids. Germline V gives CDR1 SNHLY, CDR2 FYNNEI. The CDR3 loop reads CASRKDVPYEQYF. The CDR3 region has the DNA TGTGCCAGCAGAAAGGACGTACCCTACGAGCAGTACTTC. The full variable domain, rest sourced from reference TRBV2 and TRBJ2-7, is EPEVTQTPSHQVTQMGQEVILRCVPISNHLYFYWYRQILGQKVEFLVSFYNNEISEKSEIFDDQFSVERPDGSNFTLKIRSTKLEDSAMYFCASRKDVPYEQYFGPGTRLTVT.

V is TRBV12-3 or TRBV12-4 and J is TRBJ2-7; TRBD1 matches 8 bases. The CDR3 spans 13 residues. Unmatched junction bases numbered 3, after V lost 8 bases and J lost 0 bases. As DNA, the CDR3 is TGTGCCAGCCAGGGGGCCCCCTCCTACGAGCAGTACTTC. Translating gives CASQGAPSYEQYF.

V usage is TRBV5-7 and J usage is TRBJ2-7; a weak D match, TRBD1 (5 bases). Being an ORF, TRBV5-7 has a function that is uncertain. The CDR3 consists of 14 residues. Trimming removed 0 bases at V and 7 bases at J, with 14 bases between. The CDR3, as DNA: TGTGCCAGCAGCTTGGCTAGGGGTGTACGGGAGCAGTACTTC. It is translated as CASSLARGVREQYF.

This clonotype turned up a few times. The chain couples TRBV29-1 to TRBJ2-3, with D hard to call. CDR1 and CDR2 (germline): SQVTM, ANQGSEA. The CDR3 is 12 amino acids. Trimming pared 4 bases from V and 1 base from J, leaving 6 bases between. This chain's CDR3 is CSVAIGTDTQYF. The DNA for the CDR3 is TGCAGCGTTGCGATCGGCACAGATACGCAGTATTTT.

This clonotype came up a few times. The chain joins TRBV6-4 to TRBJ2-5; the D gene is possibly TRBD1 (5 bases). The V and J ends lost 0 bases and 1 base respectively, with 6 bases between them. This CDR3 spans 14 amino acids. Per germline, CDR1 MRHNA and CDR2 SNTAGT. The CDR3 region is CASSDSTAQETQYF. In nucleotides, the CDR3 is TGTGCCAGCAGTGACTCGACAGCCCAAGAGACCCAGTACTTC.